These 21 T cell receptor beta chains came from one sample sequenced in a study of T cells in Graves' hyperthyroidism and ophthalmopathy. TCR beta CDR3 sequences were amplified from RNA transcripts. TCR CDR3 underwent first-round RT-PCR with the HTBI primer set. A single record per CDR3 protein comes from TCRdb applying MiXCR to the multiplex PCR reads. This sample has a few hundred thousand distinct CDR3 sequences, with more than 20% found just once. Material: blood. These receptors originate from a man aged 18 to 35 with Graves' hyperthyroidism.

This clonotype was recorded at least ten times. This chain links TRBV5-8 with TRBJ2-7; the D is unclear. Trimming shortened V by 1 base and J by 0 bases, and 11 bases separated the two germline ends. The CDR3 contains 15 residues. Germline-derived CDR1 and CDR2 are SGHTS and YDEGEE. DNA for the CDR3: TGTGCCAGCAGCTTGAGAACGGGTCCCTCCTACGAGCAGTACTTC. It codes for CASSLRTGPSYEQYF.

The chain employs TRBV12-3 or TRBV12-4 and TRBJ1-2; no definite D call. V was cut by 5 bases and J by 2 bases, with 9 bases left in between. The CDR3 totals 13 residues. CDR3 amino acids: CASSDCNNYGYTF. CDR3 DNA: TGTGCCAGCAGTGATTGTAACAACTATGGCTACACCTTC.

This clonotype was seen ten or more times. This chain links TRBV2 with TRBJ1-3, with D unresolved. This CDR3 contains 15 residues. Per the germline V gene, CDR1 is SNHLY and CDR2 is FYNNEI. Trimming cost V 6 bases and J 0 bases, with 12 bases left between them. The CDR3 region has the DNA TGTGCCAGCAGCGCGGAGGGCCTCTCTGGAAACACCATATATTTT. Translated, it gives CASSAEGLSGNTIYF.

This clonotype has at least ten counts. The chain links TRBV6-7 to TRBJ1-5, with unresolved D. TRBV6-7 is placed among ORFs of uncertain function. CDR3 length equals 13 residues. V was pared by 2 bases and J by 7 bases, with 9 bases between. CDR3 loop: CASSYPAEQPQHF. CDR3 in DNA: TGTGCCAGCAGTTACCCGGCCGAGCAGCCCCAGCATTTT.

The genes are TRBV12-3 or TRBV12-4 and TRBJ1-1; D is perhaps TRBD1 (5 bases). Trimming cost V 3 bases and J 1 base, with 12 bases left between them. The CDR3 length is 15 residues. The CDR3 loop reads CASSFRVSANTEAFF. In nucleotides, the CDR3 is TGTGCCAGCAGTTTCAGGGTATCGGCGAACACTGAAGCTTTCTTT.

This clonotype was seen at least ten times. This chain's CDR3 is CASTKDRVQETQYF. Here the CDR3 DNA reads TGTGCCAGCACAAAGGACAGGGTACAAGAGACCCAGTACTTC. V and J are TRBV6-5 and TRBJ2-5; 8 bases agree with TRBD1. CDR3 size: 14 residues. The junction had 6 bases not matched to a gene; V was cut back by 7 bases and J by 2 bases. Germline V gene lookup returns CDR1 MNHEY and CDR2 SVGAGI.

In the case of this clonotype: A much larger clone lies one base from this, so it may be a read error. V usage is TRBV30 and J usage is TRBJ1-2; D unclear. The CDR3 contains 13 residues. Germline V lookup: CDR1 GTSNPN, CDR2 SVGIG (reference sequence). CDR3 nucleotides: TGTGCCTGGGCTGGGGAGGGATACTATGGCTACTCCTTC. This gives the protein CAWAGEGYYGYSF.

In its sample, this clonotype was seen many times. The chain combines TRBV6-1 with TRBJ1-1; D is unresolved. Looked up from germline, CDR1 is MNHNS and CDR2 is SASEGT. V shed 1 base and J shed 7 bases, with 7 bases lying between them. This CDR3 region has 12 residues. CDR3 coding DNA: TGTGCCAGCAGTGAAGGGGCCCTTGAAGCTTTCTTT. Its protein is CASSEGALEAFF.

This clonotype turned up a few times. CDR3: CASSSTGTGTAGPQHF. CDR3 bases: TGTGCCAGCAGTTCGACAGGGACCGGGACCGCCGGGCCCCAGCATTTT. The genes are TRBV27 and TRBJ1-5; 7 positions match TRBD1. V trimming: 4 bases; J trimming: 9 bases; junction bases outside the gene matches: 15. Germline values: CDR1 MNHEY, CDR2 SMNVEV (reference sequence). The CDR3 is made up of 16 amino acids.

In this sample, this clonotype turned up many times. V usage is TRBV12-3 or TRBV12-4 and J usage is TRBJ1-5; a weak D match, TRBD1 (5 bases). This CDR3 has 14 amino acids. V was clipped by 5 bases and J by 7 bases, with 15 bases between them. CDR3 region: CASSLRGAGQPQHF. CDR3 sequence (DNA): TGTGCCAGCAGTCTTAGGGGTGCCGGCCAGCCCCAGCATTTT.

The rearrangement links TRBV20-1 to TRBJ1-5; D is uncertain. V lost 3 bases, J lost 4 bases, and 16 bases lay in between. The CDR3 runs 15 residues. Germline values: CDR1 DFQATT, CDR2 SNEGSKA (reference sequence). The CDR3 nucleotides read TGCAGTGCTAGCCAAATCTCGAGTTTAAATCAGCCCCAGCATTTT. This translates into CSASQISSLNQPQHF.

This clonotype occurred many times. The chain combines TRBV11-2 with TRBJ2-2; D is unresolved. Germline V CDR1 and CDR2: SGHAT, FQNNGV. V lost 7 bases and J lost 2, with 8 bases in between. The CDR3 runs to 13 residues. The CDR3: CASNDPNTGELFF. The CDR3 bases are TGTGCCAGCAACGACCCCAACACCGGGGAGCTGTTTTTT.

This clonotype was picked up many times. The chain employs TRBV29-1 and TRBJ1-5, with a weak D call TRBD1 (6 bases). The CDR3 is made up of 12 amino acids. Germline CDR1 is SQVTM and CDR2 is ANQGSEA. Trimming shortened V by 4 bases and J by 2 bases, and 6 bases separated the two germline ends. The CDR3 region has the DNA TGCAGCGTTGGACAGGGCAATCAGCCCCAGCATTTT. This codes for CSVGQGNQPQHF.

This clonotype was found a few times. This rearrangement joins TRBV24-1 to TRBJ2-1; the D gene is possibly TRBD2 (7 bases). Germline CDR1 is KGHDR and CDR2 is SFDVKD. Trimming removed 4 bases from V and 4 bases from J, with 22 bases in between. The CDR3 is 18 residues long. The CDR3 loop is CATSDTGGAGGGYNEQFF. The CDR3 nucleotides are TGTGCCACCAGTGACACTGGGGGGGCCGGGGGCGGTTACAATGAGCAGTTCTTC.

Regarding this clonotype: Given a much more abundant clone one base away, this may be a read error. The genes are TRBV20-1 and TRBJ1-2, with unresolved D. The length of the CDR3 is 11 residues. The germline gives CDR1 DFQATT, CDR2 SNEGSKA (reference sequence). CDR3 region: CSPDGSYGYTF. CDR3 in DNA: TGCAGCCCCGATGGAAGCTATGGCTACACCTTC.

This clonotype was observed many times. The rearrangement uses TRBV15 and TRBJ2-2; D is uncertain. V was pared by 5 bases and J by 5 bases, with 9 bases between. The CDR3 is made up of 13 amino acids. Germline V gives CDR1 LNHNV, CDR2 YYDKDF (reference sequence). The CDR3 DNA reads TGTGCCACCAGCTCGGGTGGGACCGGGGAGCTGTTTTTT. This sequence encodes CATSSGGTGELFF.

This clonotype was counted ten times or more. The chain uses TRBV6-1 and TRBJ1-1; no firm D call. The CDR3 has 14 residues. The V and J ends lost 9 bases and 3 bases respectively, with 17 bases between them. Germline-derived CDR1 and CDR2 are MNHNS and SASEGT. DNA for the CDR3: TGTGCCAGTACGACACCTGAGGGATACACTGAAGCTTTCTTT. Translation gives CASTTPEGYTEAFF.

In its sample, this clonotype was seen a few times. This chain connects TRBV19 to TRBJ1-2; D is possibly TRBD1 (5 bases). Germline V CDR1 and CDR2: LNHDA, SQIVND (reference sequence). The V end lost 6 bases, the J end lost 2 bases, and 16 bases lay between the germline ends. CDR3 length equals 15 residues. DNA for the CDR3: TGTGCCAGTAGCCCATGGGACGGAGGAAACTATGGCTACACCTTC. This codes for CASSPWDGGNYGYTF.

In its sample, this clonotype was seen many times. The chain combines TRBV27 with TRBJ2-7; 11 bases map to TRBD2. The V and J ends lost 1 base and 7 bases, in that order; junction bases with no gene match: 12. The CDR3 consists of 17 residues. Germline lookup yields CDR1 MNHEY and CDR2 SMNVEV (reference sequence). CDR3 amino acids: CASSLFGPLAGGREQYF. In DNA form, the CDR3 reads TGTGCCAGCAGTTTATTTGGCCCCTTAGCGGGGGGGCGGGAGCAGTACTTC.

This clonotype was counted many times. The chain combines TRBV2 with TRBJ1-1, with 7 nucleotides matching TRBD1. Looked up from germline, CDR1 is SNHLY and CDR2 is FYNNEI. V was pared by 4 bases and J by 4 bases, with 9 bases of the junction left unmatched. This CDR3 comprises 15 residues. The CDR3 region is CASSGERGQSTEAFF. The CDR3 DNA is TGTGCCAGCAGTGGGGAAAGGGGGCAGAGCACTGAAGCTTTCTTT.

Comment on this clonotype: The junction differs from germline at one of its ends, possibly a read error. The V gene is TRBV11-1, the J gene TRBJ1-3; a possible D gene is TRBD1 (6 bases). Germline V CDR1 and CDR2: SGHAT, FQDESV (reference sequence). CDR3 size: 17 residues. This chain's CDR3 is CASSSTPRTDSGNTICF. The CDR3 bases are TGTGCCAGCAGCTCCACCCCACGGACAGACTCTGGAAACACCATATGTTTT.